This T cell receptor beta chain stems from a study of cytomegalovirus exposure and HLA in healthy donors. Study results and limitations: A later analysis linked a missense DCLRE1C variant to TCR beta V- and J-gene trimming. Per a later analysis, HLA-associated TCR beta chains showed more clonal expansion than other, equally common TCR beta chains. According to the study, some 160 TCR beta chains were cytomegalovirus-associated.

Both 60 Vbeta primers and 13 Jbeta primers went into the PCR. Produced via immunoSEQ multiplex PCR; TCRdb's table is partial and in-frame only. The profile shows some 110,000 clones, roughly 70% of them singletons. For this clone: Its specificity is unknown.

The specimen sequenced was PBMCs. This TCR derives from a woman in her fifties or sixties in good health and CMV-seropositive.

CDR3 in amino acids: CASSSPPGYGYTF. The CDR3 nucleotides are TGTGCCAGCAGCTCACCCCCGGGCTATGGCTACACCTTC. J is TRBJ1-2 and V is TRBV11-2; D is unresolved. The germline gives CDR1 SGHAT, CDR2 FQNNGV. V lost 4 bases to trimming and J lost 4 bases, with 10 bases between them. CDR3 length: 13 residues.